This T cell receptor (beta chain) stems from a study of shared clonotypes between healthy human individuals. CD45RO-negative, CCR7-selected cells formed the naive CD8 fraction, which excluded terminally differentiated effector memory CD45RA+ cells. Trimming cost V 3 bases and J 8 bases; bases outside gene matches: 3. The CDR3 is made up of 12 amino acids. The V gene's germline CDR1 is LNHDA and CDR2 SQIVND (reference sequence). Some clones are missing from TCRdb's copy, which holds only in-frame ones; the method was immunoSEQ multiplex PCR. The table includes millions of clones, about 95% detected once.

The chain carries TRBV19 and TRBJ1-2; 7 bases are a match to TRBD1. The receptor's source is a man younger than 30 in good health. Sequenced material: naive CD8+ T cells sorted from blood. The CDR3 sequence: CASSMTGMGYTF. CDR3 DNA sequence: TGTGCCAGTAGTATGACAGGGATGGGCTACACCTTC.